This T cell receptor (beta chain) was found in a study of immune characterization of retroperitoneal liposarcoma. The germline V and J ends were trimmed by 0 bases and 7 bases, with 7 bases remaining between them. Germline V gene sequence: CDR1 MNHNS, CDR2 SASEGT. This CDR3 has 13 residues. One entry per CDR3 protein, called by TCRdb with MiXCR from the PCR reads. In the table there are about 18,000 distinct CDR3 sequences, around 40% of which are singletons. This clonotype has a handful of counts. This receptor was obtained from a male donor with retroperitoneal liposarcoma. What was sequenced was blood. The rearrangement uses TRBV6-1 and TRBJ1-3; D unresolved. CDR3 DNA sequence: TGTGCCAGCAGTGAAGCGCCAAGGAACACCATATATTTT. It translates to CASSEAPRNTIYF.